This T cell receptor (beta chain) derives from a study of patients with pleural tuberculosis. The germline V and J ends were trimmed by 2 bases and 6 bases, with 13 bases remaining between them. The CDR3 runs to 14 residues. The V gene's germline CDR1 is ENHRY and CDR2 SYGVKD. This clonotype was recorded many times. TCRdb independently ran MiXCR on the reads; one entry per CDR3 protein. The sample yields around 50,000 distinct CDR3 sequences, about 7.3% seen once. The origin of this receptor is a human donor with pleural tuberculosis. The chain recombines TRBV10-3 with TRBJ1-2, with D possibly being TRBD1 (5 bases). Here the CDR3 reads CAISEDSRGDGYTF. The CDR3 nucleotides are TGTGCCATCAGTGAGGACAGTAGAGGAGATGGCTACACCTTC.